This T cell receptor (beta chain) was identified in a study of blood T cell repertoires in COVID-19. Background on the study: Acute-phase and convalescent COVID-19 samples originated in the United States, Italy and Spain. Sources were T cells, B-cell-depleted T cells, or PBMCs; the material itself was cDNA or gDNA.

In the study's own analysis: Quantification of nucleated cells was approximated via reference gene primer amplification. Sequencing was performed with immunoSEQ multiplex PCR; in TCRdb, only in-frame clones are kept and a portion is missing. V, J and clone size reflect that table, while D and trimming were determined from the DNA. The data show about 180,000 clones, with approximately 83% seen just once and around 3.3% held by the top ten. Sample: peripheral blood. This TCR was sampled from a man in his 60s with acute or convalescent COVID-19.

In DNA, the CDR3 is TGCGCCAGCAGCCAAGCCGAATTTCGGACAGGGGCAGCTAGCGACTATGGCTACACCTTC. Its protein is CASSQAEFRTGAASDYGYTF. The chain couples TRBV4-1 to TRBJ1-2; 9 bases are shared with TRBD1. This CDR3 is 20 amino acids long. Trimming at V came to 1 base and at J to 3 bases, leaving 18 bases not matched to a gene. Per germline, CDR1 MGHRA and CDR2 YSYEKL.